One and the same sample provided the 18 T cell receptor beta chains below, sequenced in a study of shared clonotypes between healthy human individuals. Sequencing was performed with immunoSEQ multiplex PCR; in TCRdb, only in-frame clones are kept and a portion is missing. The table has around 2.3 million clones, roughly 95% seen once. The source material was naive CD4+ T cells sorted from blood. The sample's subset: CD45RA+ positively selected. These TCRs come from a man younger than 35 in good health.

This rearrangement joins TRBV6-4 to TRBJ2-1; D tentatively reads TRBD1 or TRBD2 (6 bases each). The V end lost 2 bases, the J end lost 5 bases, and 10 bases lay between the germline ends. Per germline, CDR1 MRHNA and CDR2 SNTAGT. This CDR3 comprises 14 residues. As DNA, the CDR3 is TGTGCCAGCAGTGACGGGGGGCCCCACAATGAGCAGTTCTTC. This gives the protein CASSDGGPHNEQFF.

The chain employs TRBV6-5 and TRBJ2-7; 9 bases align to TRBD1. The CDR3 covers 14 residues. From germline, CDR1 is MNHEY and CDR2 SVGAGI. V was clipped by 5 bases and J by 7 bases; unmatched bases: 9. This CDR3 reads CASSSGTGMWEQYF. CDR3 DNA: TGTGCCAGCAGTAGCGGGACAGGGATGTGGGAGCAGTACTTC.

The chain is built from TRBV5-1 and TRBJ2-1; 7 bases match TRBD2. The germline V gene has CDR1 SGHRS and CDR2 YFSETQ. V shed 3 bases and J 7 bases; nucleotides not matched to a gene: 16. The CDR3 sequence is 17 residues long. The CDR3 DNA reads as TGCGCCAGCAGCTCCCCCTTAGCGGGTGTATTTTTGAATGAGCAGTTCTTC. Amino acids: CASSSPLAGVFLNEQFF. Full variable domain (rest looked up from reference TRBV5-1 and TRBJ2-1): KAGVTQTPRYLIKTRGQQVTLSCSPISGHRSVSWYQQTPGQGLQFLFEYFSETQRNKGNFPGRFSGRQFSNSRSEMNVSTLELGDSALYLCASSSPLAGVFLNEQFFGPGTRLTVL.

Points on this clone: Other nucleotide sequences in the sample specify the same CDR3. V and J are TRBV19 and TRBJ1-5; D gene unclear. The germline gives CDR1 LNHDA, CDR2 SQIVND (reference sequence). The CDR3 totals 13 residues. Trimming pared 3 bases from V and 6 bases from J, leaving 9 bases between. The CDR3 reads CASSIPGSQPQHF. The CDR3 DNA follows: TGTGCCAGTAGTATCCCTGGGAGTCAGCCCCAGCATTTT.

This clone was detected once. The chain combines TRBV6-6 with TRBJ1-5, with 8 bases aligning to TRBD1. The V and J ends lost 0 bases and 4 bases, in that order; junction bases with no gene match: 5. Germline V gives CDR1 MNHNY, CDR2 SVGAGI (reference sequence). CDR3 length: 16 amino acids. The DNA for the CDR3 is TGTGCCAGCAGTTACTCGGACAGGGTGGGAAATCAGCCCCAGCATTTT. Its protein is CASSYSDRVGNQPQHF.

The chain uses TRBV14 and TRBJ2-5, with 10 bases fitting TRBD2. CDR1 SGHDN and CDR2 FVKESK come from the germline V gene. Trimming at V came to 3 bases and at J to 5 bases, leaving 6 bases not matched to a gene. This CDR3 comprises 15 residues. The CDR3 DNA follows: TGTGCCAGCAGCCATCTACTAGCGGGAACCGAGACCCAGTACTTC. Translated: CASSHLLAGTETQYF.

The chain links TRBV5-4 to TRBJ1-1, with D unresolved. This CDR3 comprises 14 residues. Germline lookup yields CDR1 SGHNT and CDR2 YYREEE (reference sequence). V was shortened by 0 bases and J by 12 bases, with 18 bases between the two germline ends. CDR3: CASSLGRDNLAPFF. CDR3 nucleotides: TGTGCCAGCAGCTTGGGGAGGGATAACCTGGCTCCTTTCTTT.

The chain has TRBV18 and TRBJ2-2, with D possibly being TRBD1 (7 bases). The germline V gene has CDR1 KGHSH and CDR2 LQKENI. The CDR3 contains 19 residues. V was trimmed by 4 bases and J by 0 bases, leaving 21 bases between them. The CDR3 DNA reads as TGTGCCAGCTCACAACGCGGGACAGCACTCTCCGCGAACACCGGGGAGCTGTTTTTT. The encoded protein is CASSQRGTALSANTGELFF.

As to this clone: At one boundary the junction diverges from the germline segment, which might be a read error. The chain employs TRBV29-1 and TRBJ1-1; D remains unclear. The CDR3 has 13 amino acids. Germline V gives CDR1 SQVTM, CDR2 ANQGSEA. The CDR3 DNA follows: TGCAGCGTAGAAGCCCTTTTTGACACTGAAGCTTTCTTT. Protein sequence: CSVEALFDTEAFF.

V gene TRBV6-6 combines with J gene TRBJ2-3; possibly TRBD2 for D (5 bases). V gave up 5 bases and J gave up 3 bases, with 18 bases separating them. The CDR3 has 16 residues. The germline CDR1 and CDR2 sequences are MNHNY and SVGAGI (reference sequence). The CDR3 protein is CASSIRGSVGTDTQYF. The CDR3 DNA sequence: TGTGCCAGCAGTATACGAGGTAGCGTGGGTACAGATACGCAGTATTTT.

This chain connects TRBV7-2 to TRBJ1-2, with D tentatively TRBD1 (5 bases). The CDR3 spans 14 residues. Per the germline V gene, CDR1 is SGHTA and CDR2 is FQGNSA. V lost 5 bases to trimming and J lost 4 bases, with 14 bases between them. CDR3 amino acids: CASSVVQGPYGYTF. The CDR3 DNA sequence: TGTGCCAGCAGCGTCGTTCAGGGCCCCTATGGCTACACCTTC.

The chain carries TRBV10-1 and TRBJ1-1; D not certain. The CDR3 has 12 amino acids. V was trimmed by 3 bases and J by 11 bases, leaving 13 bases between them. The germline CDR1 and CDR2 sequences are WNHNN and SYGVQD (reference sequence). The CDR3 DNA reads as TGCGCCAGCAGTGAAGGGCCAGTCTCGGCTTTCTTT. Encoded protein: CASSEGPVSAFF.

The chain couples TRBV6-1 to TRBJ1-5; possibly TRBD1 for D (6 bases). The CDR3 is 13 residues long. Trimming stripped 3 bases from V and 6 bases from J, with 9 bases between. Germline CDR1 and CDR2: MNHNS and SASEGT. The DNA for the CDR3 is TGTGCCAGCAGTGATGGGGGGCCTCAGCCCCAGCATTTT. Protein sequence: CASSDGGPQPQHF.

The table lists this clone with a few counts. V and J are TRBV10-1 and TRBJ1-2, with a possible D match to TRBD1 (6 bases). CDR3 length: 13 residues. V gave up 5 bases and J gave up 4 bases, with 11 bases separating them. Germline CDR1 is WNHNN and CDR2 is SYGVQD (reference sequence). CDR3 coding DNA: TGCGCCAGCAGTATGCAGGGGACCTATGGCTACACCTTC. Translating gives CASSMQGTYGYTF.

J is TRBJ1-5 and V is TRBV28; tentative D call: TRBD1 (6 bases). The CDR3 contains 14 residues. Trimming shortened V by 5 bases and J by 3 bases, and 11 bases separated the two germline ends. CDR1 is MDHEN, CDR2 SYDVKM, per germline. CDR3 region: CASSEGTPNQPQHF. CDR3 nucleotides: TGTGCCAGCAGTGAAGGGACACCCAATCAGCCCCAGCATTTT.

The chain is built from TRBV7-9 and TRBJ1-2; weak D call: TRBD1 (5 bases). Germline assignment: CDR1 SEHNR and CDR2 FQNEAQ (reference sequence). CDR3 size: 15 residues. The V end was cut by 4 bases, the J end by 4 bases, with 16 bases between. For the CDR3, the DNA is TGTGCCAGCAGCTCGGAAATACGGGGCCTCTATGGCTACACCTTC. It yields the protein CASSSEIRGLYGYTF.

The chain carries TRBV7-2 and TRBJ1-5, with D maybe TRBD1 (6 bases). The V gene lost 1 base and the J gene lost 8 bases, with 12 bases spanning the gap. Germline V CDR1 and CDR2: SGHTA, FQGNSA. This CDR3 region has 14 residues. CDR3 sequence: CASSLVGGAEPQHF. The CDR3 region has the DNA TGTGCCAGCAGCTTAGTGGGGGGCGCGGAGCCCCAGCATTTT.

The chain employs TRBV28 and TRBJ2-7; D possibly corresponds to TRBD1 (6 bases). The CDR3 consists of 14 residues. The V end lost 5 bases, the J end lost 4 bases, and 15 bases lay between the germline ends. From germline, CDR1 is MDHEN and CDR2 SYDVKM. CDR3 DNA: TGTGCCAGCAGTGCCGGGACAACTTTGTACGAGCAGTACTTC. Encoded protein: CASSAGTTLYEQYF.